This TCR beta chain emerged from a study of T cell responses to AZD1222 COVID-19 vaccine. This clone was seen once. The CDR3 has 15 residues. Trimming at V came to 8 bases and at J to 1 base, leaving 9 bases not matched to a gene. CDR1 is MNHEY and CDR2 is SMNVEV in the germline V gene (reference sequence). The data were produced by immunoSEQ multiplex PCR, yet TCRdb's version contains in-frame clones alone and is incomplete. The data contain 50,000 to 65,000 clones, around 90% of them singletons. The source of this sequence is an adult who received the AZD1222 COVID-19 vaccine. The chain is built from TRBV27 and TRBJ2-5, with 8 bases that match TRBD1. The source material was peripheral blood, sampled 28 days after the second AZD1222 dose. This CDR3 is CASPIGQGTQETQYF. CDR3 DNA: TGTGCCAGCCCTATAGGACAGGGCACCCAAGAGACCCAGTACTTC.